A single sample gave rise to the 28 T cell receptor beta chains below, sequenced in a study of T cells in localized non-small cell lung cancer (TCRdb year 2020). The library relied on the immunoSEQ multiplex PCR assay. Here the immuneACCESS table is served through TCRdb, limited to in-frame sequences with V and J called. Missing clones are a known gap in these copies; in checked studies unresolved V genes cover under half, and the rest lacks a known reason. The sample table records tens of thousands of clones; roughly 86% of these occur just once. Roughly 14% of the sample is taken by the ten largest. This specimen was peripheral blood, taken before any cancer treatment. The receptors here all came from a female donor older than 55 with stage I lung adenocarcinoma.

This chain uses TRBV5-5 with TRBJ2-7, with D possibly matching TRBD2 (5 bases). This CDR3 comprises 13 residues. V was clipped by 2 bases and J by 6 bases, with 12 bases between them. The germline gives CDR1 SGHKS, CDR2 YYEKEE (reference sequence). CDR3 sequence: CASSLIGVGEQYF. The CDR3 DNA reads TGTGCCAGCAGCTTAATCGGGGTAGGCGAGCAGTACTTC.

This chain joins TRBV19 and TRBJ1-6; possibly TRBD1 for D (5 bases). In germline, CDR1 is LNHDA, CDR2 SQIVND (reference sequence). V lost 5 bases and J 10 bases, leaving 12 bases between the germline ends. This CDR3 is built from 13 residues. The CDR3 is CASSEQARSPLHF. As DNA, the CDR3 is TGTGCCAGTAGTGAACAGGCGAGGTCACCCCTCCACTTT.

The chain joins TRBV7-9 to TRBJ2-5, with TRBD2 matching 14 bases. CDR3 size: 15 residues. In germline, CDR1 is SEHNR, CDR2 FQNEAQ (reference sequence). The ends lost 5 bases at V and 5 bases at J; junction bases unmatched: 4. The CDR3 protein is CASSEWTSGRETQYF. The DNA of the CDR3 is TGTGCCAGCAGCGAATGGACTAGCGGGAGGGAGACCCAGTACTTC.

CDR3 region: CASSVGRARSGNTIYF. DNA of the CDR3: TGTGCCAGCAGCGTAGGAAGGGCCCGCTCTGGAAACACCATATATTTT. The chain joins TRBV9 to TRBJ1-3, with D uncertain. The CDR3 contains 16 residues. Germline V gene data show CDR1 as SGDLS and CDR2 as YYNGEE. V was pared by 0 bases and J by 0 bases, with 10 bases between.

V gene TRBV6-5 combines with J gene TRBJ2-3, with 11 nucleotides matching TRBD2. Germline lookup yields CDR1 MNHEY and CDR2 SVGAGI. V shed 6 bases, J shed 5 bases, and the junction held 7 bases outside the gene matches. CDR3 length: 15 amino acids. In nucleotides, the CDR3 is TGTGCCAGCAGATTAGCGGGAGGGCCAATAGATACGCAGTATTTT. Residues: CASRLAGGPIDTQYF.

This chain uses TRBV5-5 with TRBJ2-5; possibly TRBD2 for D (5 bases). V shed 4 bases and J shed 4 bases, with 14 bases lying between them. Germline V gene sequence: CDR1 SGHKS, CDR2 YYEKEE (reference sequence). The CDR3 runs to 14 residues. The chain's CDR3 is CASSKTGGAETQYF. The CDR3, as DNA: TGTGCCAGCAGCAAGACTGGAGGCGCAGAGACCCAGTACTTC.

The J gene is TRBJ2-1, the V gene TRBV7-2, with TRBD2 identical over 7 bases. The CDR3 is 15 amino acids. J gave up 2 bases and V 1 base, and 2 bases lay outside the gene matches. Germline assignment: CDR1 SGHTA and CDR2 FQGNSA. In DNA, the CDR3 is TGTGCCAGCAGCTTAGATGGGGGGGCCTACAATGAGCAGTTCTTC. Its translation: CASSLDGGAYNEQFF.

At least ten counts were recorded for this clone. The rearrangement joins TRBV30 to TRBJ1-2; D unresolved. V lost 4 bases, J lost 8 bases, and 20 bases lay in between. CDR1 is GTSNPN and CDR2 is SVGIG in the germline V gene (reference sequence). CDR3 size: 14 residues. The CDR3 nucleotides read TGTGCCTGGAAGATGGGTAGTTTGACTGGGGGCTACACCTTC. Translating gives CAWKMGSLTGGYTF.

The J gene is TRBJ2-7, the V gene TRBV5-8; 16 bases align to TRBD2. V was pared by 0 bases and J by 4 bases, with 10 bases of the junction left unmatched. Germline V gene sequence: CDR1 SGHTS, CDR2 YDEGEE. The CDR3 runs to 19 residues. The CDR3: CASSLALLGLAGGPYEQYF. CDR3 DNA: TGTGCCAGCAGCTTGGCCCTCCTGGGACTAGCGGGAGGGCCGTACGAGCAGTACTTC.

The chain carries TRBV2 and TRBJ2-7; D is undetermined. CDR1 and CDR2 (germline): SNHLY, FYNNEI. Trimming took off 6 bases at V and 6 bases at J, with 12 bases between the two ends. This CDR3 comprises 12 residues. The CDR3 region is CASSSDNPEQYF. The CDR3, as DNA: TGTGCCAGCAGCTCCGACAATCCCGAGCAGTACTTC. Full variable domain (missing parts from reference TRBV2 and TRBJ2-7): EPEVTQTPSHQVTQMGQEVILRCVPISNHLYFYWYRQILGQKVEFLVSFYNNEISEKSEIFDDQFSVERPDGSNFTLKIRSTKLEDSAMYFCASSSDNPEQYFGPGTRLTVT.

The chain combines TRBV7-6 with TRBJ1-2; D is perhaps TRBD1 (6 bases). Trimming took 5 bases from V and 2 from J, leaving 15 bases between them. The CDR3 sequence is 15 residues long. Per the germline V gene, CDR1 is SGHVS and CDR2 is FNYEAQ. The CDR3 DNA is TGTGCCAGCAGCCCGGGGGCAGGTACCAACTATGGCTACACCTTC. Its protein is CASSPGAGTNYGYTF. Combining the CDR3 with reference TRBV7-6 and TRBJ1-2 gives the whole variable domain GAGVSQSPRYKVTKRGQDVALRCDPISGHVSLYWYRQALGQGPEFLTYFNYEAQQDKSGLPNDRFSAERPEGSISTLTIQRTEQRDSAMYRCASSPGAGTNYGYTFGSGTRLTVV.

The DNA for the CDR3 is TGTGCCAGCAGCCCCAGACACGCGAGTAAGACTGAAGCTTTCTTT. This sequence encodes CASSPRHASKTEAFF. The chain uses TRBV9 and TRBJ1-1; no clear D gene. The germline V and J ends were trimmed by 4 bases and 5 bases, with 18 bases remaining between them. CDR3 size: 15 residues. Germline V gene sequence: CDR1 SGDLS, CDR2 YYNGEE.

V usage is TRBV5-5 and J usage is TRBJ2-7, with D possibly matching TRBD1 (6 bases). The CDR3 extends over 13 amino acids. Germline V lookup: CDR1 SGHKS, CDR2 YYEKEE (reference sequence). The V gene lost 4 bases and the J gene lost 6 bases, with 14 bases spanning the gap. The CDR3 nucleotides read TGTGCCAGCAGCCCGGCAGGGGTTACCGAGCAGTACTTC. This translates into CASSPAGVTEQYF.

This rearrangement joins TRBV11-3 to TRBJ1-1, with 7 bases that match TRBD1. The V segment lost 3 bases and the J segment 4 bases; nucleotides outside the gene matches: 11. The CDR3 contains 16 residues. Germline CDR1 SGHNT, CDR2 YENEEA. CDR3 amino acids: CASSFRSGGGSTEAFF. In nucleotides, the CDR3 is TGTGCCAGCAGCTTTAGATCAGGGGGTGGGAGCACTGAAGCTTTCTTT. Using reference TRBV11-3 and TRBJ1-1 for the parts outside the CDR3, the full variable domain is EAGVVQSPRYKIIEKKQPVAFWCNPISGHNTLYWYLQNLGQGPELLIRYENEEAVDDSQLPKDRFSAERLKGVDSTLKIQPAELGDSAVYLCASSFRSGGGSTEAFFGQGTRLTVV.

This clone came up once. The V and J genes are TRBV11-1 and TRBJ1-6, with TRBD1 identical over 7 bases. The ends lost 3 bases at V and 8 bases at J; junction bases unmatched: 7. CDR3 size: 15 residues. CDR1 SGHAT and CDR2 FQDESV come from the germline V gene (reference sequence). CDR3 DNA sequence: TGTGCCAGCAGCTTTGATCCCGGGACAGATTCACCCCTCCACTTT. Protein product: CASSFDPGTDSPLHF.

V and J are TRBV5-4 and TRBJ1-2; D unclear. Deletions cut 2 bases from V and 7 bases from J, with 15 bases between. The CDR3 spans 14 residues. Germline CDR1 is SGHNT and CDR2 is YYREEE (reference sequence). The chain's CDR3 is CASSFLFPDSGYTF. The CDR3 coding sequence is TGTGCCAGCAGCTTTTTATTTCCCGATTCTGGCTACACCTTC.

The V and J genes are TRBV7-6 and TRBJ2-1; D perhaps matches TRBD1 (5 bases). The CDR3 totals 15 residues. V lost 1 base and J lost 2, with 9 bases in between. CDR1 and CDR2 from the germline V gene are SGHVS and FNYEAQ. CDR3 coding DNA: TGTGCCAGCAGCTTAGGGTGGGGCCCCTACAATGAGCAGTTCTTC. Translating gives CASSLGWGPYNEQFF.

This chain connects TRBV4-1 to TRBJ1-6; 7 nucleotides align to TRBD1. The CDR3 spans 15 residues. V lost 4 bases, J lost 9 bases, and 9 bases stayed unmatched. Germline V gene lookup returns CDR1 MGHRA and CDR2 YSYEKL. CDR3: CASSRLTGEGSPLHF. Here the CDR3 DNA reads TGCGCCAGCAGCCGGCTCACAGGGGAAGGTTCACCCCTCCACTTT.

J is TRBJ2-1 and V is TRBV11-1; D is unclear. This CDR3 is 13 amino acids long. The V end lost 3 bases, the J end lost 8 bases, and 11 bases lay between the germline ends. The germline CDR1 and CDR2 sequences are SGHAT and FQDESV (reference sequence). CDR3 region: CASSFVGLDEQFF. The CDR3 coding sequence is TGTGCCAGCAGCTTTGTTGGGCTGGATGAGCAGTTCTTC.

CDR3 residues: CASSFLPRGETQYF. Here the CDR3 DNA reads TGCGCCAGCAGCTTTCTCCCGCGGGGGGAGACCCAGTACTTC. V is TRBV5-1 and J is TRBJ2-5; TRBD2 matches at 7 bases. V was clipped by 2 bases and J by 5 bases; unmatched bases: 6. Germline V gene sequence: CDR1 SGHRS, CDR2 YFSETQ. There are 14 residues in the CDR3.

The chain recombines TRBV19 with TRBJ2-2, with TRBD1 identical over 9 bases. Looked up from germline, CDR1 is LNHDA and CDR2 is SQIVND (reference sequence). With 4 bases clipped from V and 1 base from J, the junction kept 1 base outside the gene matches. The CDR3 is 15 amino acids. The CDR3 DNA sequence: TGTGCCAGTAGTAGGGGACAGGGGAACACCGGGGAGCTGTTTTTT. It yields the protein CASSRGQGNTGELFF.

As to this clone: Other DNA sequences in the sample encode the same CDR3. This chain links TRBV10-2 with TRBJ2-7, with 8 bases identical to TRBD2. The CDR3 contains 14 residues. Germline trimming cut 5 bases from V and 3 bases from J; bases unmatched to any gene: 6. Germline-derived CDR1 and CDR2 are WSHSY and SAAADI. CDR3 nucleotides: TGCGCCAGCAGTCAGACTGGGACTAGCTACGAGCAGTACTTC. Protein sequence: CASSQTGTSYEQYF.

The CDR3 DNA sequence: TGCGCCAGCAGTTACCGGGGGCCCGGCACAGATACGCAGTATTTT. Its protein is CASSYRGPGTDTQYF. The V call is TRBV5-1, the J call TRBJ2-3, with D possibly being TRBD1 or TRBD2 (6 bases each). The length of the CDR3 is 15 residues. Trimming cost V 5 bases and J 1 base, with 14 bases left between them. Germline-derived CDR1 and CDR2 are SGHRS and YFSETQ.

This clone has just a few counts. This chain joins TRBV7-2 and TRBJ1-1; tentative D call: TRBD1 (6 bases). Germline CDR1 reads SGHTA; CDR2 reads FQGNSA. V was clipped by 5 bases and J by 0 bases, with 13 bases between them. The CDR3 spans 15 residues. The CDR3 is CASSSEGGMNTEAFF. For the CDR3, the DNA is TGTGCCAGCAGCAGCGAGGGGGGGATGAACACTGAAGCTTTCTTT. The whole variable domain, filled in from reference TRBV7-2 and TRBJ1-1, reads GAGVSQSPSNKVTEKGKDVELRCDPISGHTALYWYRQSLGQGLEFLIYFQGNSAPDKSGLPSDRFSAERTGGSVSTLTIQRTQQEDSAVYLCASSSEGGMNTEAFFGQGTRLTVV.

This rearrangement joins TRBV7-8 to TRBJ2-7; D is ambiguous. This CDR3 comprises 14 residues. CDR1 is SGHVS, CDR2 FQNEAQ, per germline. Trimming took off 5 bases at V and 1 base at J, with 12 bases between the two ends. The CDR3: CASSPFEGSYEQYF. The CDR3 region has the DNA TGTGCCAGCAGCCCCTTCGAAGGATCCTACGAGCAGTACTTC.

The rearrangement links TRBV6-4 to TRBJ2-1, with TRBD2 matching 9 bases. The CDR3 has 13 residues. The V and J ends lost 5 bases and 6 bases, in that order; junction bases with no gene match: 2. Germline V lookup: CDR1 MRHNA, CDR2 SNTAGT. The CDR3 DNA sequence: TGTGCCAGCAGTACTAGCGGGTCCAATGAGCAGTTCTTC. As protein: CASSTSGSNEQFF.

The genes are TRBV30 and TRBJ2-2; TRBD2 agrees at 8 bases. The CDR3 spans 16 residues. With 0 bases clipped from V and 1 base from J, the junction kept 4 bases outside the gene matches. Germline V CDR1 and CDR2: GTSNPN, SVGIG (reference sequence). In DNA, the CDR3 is TGTGCCTGGAGTGTTACTAGCGGATTGAACACCGGGGAGCTGTTTTTT. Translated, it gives CAWSVTSGLNTGELFF.

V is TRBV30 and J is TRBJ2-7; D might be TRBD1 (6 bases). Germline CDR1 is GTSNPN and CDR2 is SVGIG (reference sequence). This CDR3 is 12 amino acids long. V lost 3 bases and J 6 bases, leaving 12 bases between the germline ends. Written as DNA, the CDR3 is TGTGCCTGGAGGATGGACAGTAGCGAGCAGTACTTC. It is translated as CAWRMDSSEQYF.